Following are 14 T cell receptor beta chains from one sample sequenced in a study of blood T cell repertoires in COVID-19. The table came from immunoSEQ multiplex PCR; TCRdb's copy has only in-frame clones and leaves some out. This sample has around 68,000 clones, with roughly 85% found just once. Sequenced input: peripheral blood. These receptors were taken from a man at least 80 years old with acute or convalescent COVID-19.

The chain uses TRBV5-4 and TRBJ1-2; D might be TRBD1 (5 bases). Trimming removed 4 bases from V and 4 bases from J, with 14 bases in between. Germline assignment: CDR1 SGHNT and CDR2 YYREEE (reference sequence). CDR3 length: 14 residues. CDR3 in amino acids: CASSPGGELYGYTF. The CDR3 region has the DNA TGTGCCAGCAGCCCGGGGGGGGAACTCTATGGCTACACCTTC.

V usage is TRBV10-1 and J usage is TRBJ2-3, with 11 bases matching TRBD1. The CDR3 extends over 16 amino acids. The trim removed 1 base at V and 4 bases at J, leaving 4 bases unmatched. Germline V gene lookup returns CDR1 WNHNN and CDR2 SYGVQD (reference sequence). This chain's CDR3 is CASSEFGQGAADTQYF. The CDR3 DNA reads TGCGCCAGCAGTGAGTTTGGACAGGGGGCGGCAGATACGCAGTATTTT.

The CDR3 DNA reads as TGTGCCAGCAGGCGTACGGGACAGGGATGGGAGCAGTACTTC. Amino acids: CASRRTGQGWEQYF. The J gene is TRBJ2-7, the V gene TRBV11-2; TRBD1 aligns across 9 bases. The CDR3 is 14 residues long. With V trimmed by 6 bases and J by 7 bases, 10 bases remained unmatched. CDR1 SGHAT and CDR2 FQNNGV come from the germline V gene.

The chain joins TRBV19 to TRBJ1-5; maybe TRBD1 (5 bases). The length of the CDR3 is 15 residues. V lost 6 bases and J lost 5, with 17 bases in between. CDR1 LNHDA and CDR2 SQIVND come from the germline V gene (reference sequence). The CDR3 sequence: CASRALQGSYQPQHF. DNA of the CDR3: TGTGCCAGTAGGGCCCTCCAGGGATCCTATCAGCCCCAGCATTTT. Variable domain in full (rest from reference TRBV19 and TRBJ1-5): DGGITQSPKYLFRKEGQNVTLSCEQNLNHDAMYWYRQDPGQGLRLIYYSQIVNDFQKGDIAEGYSVSREKKESFPLTVTSAQKNPTAFYLCASRALQGSYQPQHFGDGTRLSIL.

This clone showed up just a few times. This rearrangement joins TRBV19 to TRBJ1-4, with 8 bases matching TRBD1. This CDR3 comprises 17 residues. CDR1 is LNHDA and CDR2 is SQIVND in the germline V gene (reference sequence). Trimming cost V 5 bases and J 2 bases; bases outside gene matches: 10. CDR3 sequence reads: CASSSDREGRTNEKLFF. CDR3 nucleotide sequence: TGTGCCAGTAGTTCGGACAGGGAGGGTCGGACTAATGAAAAACTGTTTTTT.

The J gene is TRBJ2-2, the V gene TRBV10-3; D unresolved. The CDR3 has 13 residues. Germline V gene data show CDR1 as ENHRY and CDR2 as SYGVKD. V lost 5 bases, J lost 6 bases, and 10 bases lay in between. The DNA of the CDR3 is TGTGCCATCAGTAACCCAAGCGCCGGGGAGCTGTTTTTT. This encodes CAISNPSAGELFF.

Only a few counts were recorded for this clone. This chain uses TRBV5-1 with TRBJ1-2; 9 bases map to TRBD1. This CDR3 comprises 17 residues. Germline assignment: CDR1 SGHRS and CDR2 YFSETQ. Trimming at V came to 0 bases and at J to 7 bases, leaving 13 bases not matched to a gene. Written as DNA, the CDR3 is TGCGCCAGCAGCTTGGCGGGCCCGGGACAGGGAGTACGTGGCTACACCTTC. It encodes CASSLAGPGQGVRGYTF.

This clone was recorded a few times. V and J are TRBV6-5 and TRBJ1-2; D is unclear. V was shortened by 2 bases and J by 7 bases, with 11 bases between the two germline ends. Germline values: CDR1 MNHEY, CDR2 SVGAGI. There are 13 residues in the CDR3. CDR3: CASSYRESSGYTF. The DNA of the CDR3 is TGTGCCAGCAGTTACCGGGAATCTAGTGGCTACACCTTC.

The chain has TRBV6-2 or TRBV6-3 and TRBJ2-2; TRBD2 aligns across 7 bases. Losses at the gene ends were 2 bases for V and 4 bases for J; bases not matched to a gene: 4. Germline V gene data show CDR1 as MNHEY and CDR2 as SVGEGT. The length of the CDR3 is 15 residues. CDR3 coding DNA: TGTGCCAGCAGTTACGGCGGGAGTGGCACCGGGGAGCTGTTTTTT. As protein: CASSYGGSGTGELFF.

The CDR3 sequence: CASSFGGASYNEQFF. Written as DNA, the CDR3 is TGTGCCAGCAGCTTCGGAGGGGCCTCCTACAATGAGCAGTTCTTC. The V gene is TRBV7-2, the J gene TRBJ2-1, with a weak D call TRBD2 (6 bases). This CDR3 comprises 15 residues. CDR1 and CDR2 (germline): SGHTA, FQGNSA. Deletions cut 3 bases from V and 0 bases from J, with 9 bases between.

The genes are TRBV19 and TRBJ1-6, with D possibly being TRBD1 (5 bases). Trimming shortened V by 6 bases and J by 11 bases, and 14 bases separated the two germline ends. This CDR3 is 13 amino acids long. Germline V CDR1 and CDR2: LNHDA, SQIVND (reference sequence). Written as DNA, the CDR3 is TGTGCCAGTAGGACGATCCAGGGAACACCCCTCCACTTT. Translating it yields CASRTIQGTPLHF.

This clone was observed once. V usage is TRBV12-5 and J usage is TRBJ2-2; D is possibly TRBD1 (5 bases). There are 17 residues in the CDR3. Looked up from germline, CDR1 is LGHNT and CDR2 is FRNRAP. Trimming removed 1 base at V and 2 bases at J, with 14 bases between. CDR3 in amino acids: CASGLGRGLLNTGELFF. The CDR3 DNA reads as TGTGCTAGTGGTTTGGGAAGGGGCCTCCTCAACACCGGGGAGCTGTTTTTT.

This clone was observed a few times. The same CDR3 can be traced to other DNA sequences in this sample. The rearrangement links TRBV9 to TRBJ2-7, with 9 bases that match TRBD2. Germline trimming cut 2 bases from V and 0 bases from J; bases unmatched to any gene: 3. Per germline, CDR1 SGDLS and CDR2 YYNGEE. The CDR3 runs 15 residues. The CDR3 nucleotides read TGTGCCAGCAGCGTCAGTAGCGGGAGCTCCTACGAGCAGTACTTC. This translates into CASSVSSGSSYEQYF.

In its sample, this clone was seen once. This chain joins TRBV10-1 and TRBJ2-1; D possibly corresponds to TRBD2 (5 bases). CDR3 length equals 13 residues. Germline V CDR1 and CDR2: WNHNN, SYGVQD (reference sequence). Trimming pared 6 bases from V and 1 base from J, leaving 7 bases between. This chain's CDR3 is CASSRESYNEQFF. The CDR3 coding sequence is TGCGCCAGCAGCCGGGAATCCTACAATGAGCAGTTCTTC.